This T cell receptor (beta chain) comes out of a study of cytomegalovirus exposure and HLA in healthy donors. General study points: Analyzed later, most CMV-associated TCR beta chains appeared HLA-restricted. Previously analyzed data showed that most TCR beta V segments were productive at a frequency of about 90% or about 30%.

CDR3 length: 17 residues. V lost 0 bases and J lost 6; bases outside the gene matches: 9. Per the germline V gene, CDR1 is SGHKS and CDR2 is YYEKEE (reference sequence). Although they were nominally healthy when sampled, donors likely had unrecorded immune exposures. 13 Jbeta primers and 60 Vbeta primers were used for the PCR. TCRdb's table, derived via immunoSEQ multiplex PCR, lists solely in-frame clones and lacks some. The table has hundreds of thousands of clones, around 89% seen once. As for this clone: The antigen is unknown.

The TCR originated in a young woman in good health and CMV-seronegative. The chain employs TRBV5-5 and TRBJ1-5; 10 nucleotides align to TRBD1. Input material: PBMCs. CDR3 sequence reads: CASSLANWDRGSQPQHF. CDR3 sequence (DNA): TGTGCCAGCAGCTTGGCCAACTGGGACAGGGGTTCTCAGCCCCAGCATTTT.